This T cell receptor beta chain was retrieved from a study of shared clonotypes between healthy human individuals. General observations from the study: Estimated richness values were generally larger in naive subsets than in memory subsets.

The assay was immunoSEQ multiplex PCR, and TCRdb's table has in-frame clones only and misses some. The sample contains more than 400,000 clones, 90% to 97% of which appear only once. Worth noting for this clone: What it recognizes is unknown.

This CDR3 is 13 amino acids long. Trimming shortened V by 5 bases and J by 7 bases, and 11 bases separated the two germline ends. Per the germline V gene, CDR1 is MNHNS and CDR2 is SASEGT. Sequencing was performed on naive CD4+ T cells sorted from blood. The subset is: CD45RA+ positively selected. The sequence derives from a woman under 40 in good health. The chain couples TRBV6-1 to TRBJ2-2; D gene ambiguous. CDR3 sequence reads: CASSLNSDGELFF. As DNA, the CDR3 is TGTGCCAGCAGTTTAAATTCGGACGGGGAGCTGTTTTTT.